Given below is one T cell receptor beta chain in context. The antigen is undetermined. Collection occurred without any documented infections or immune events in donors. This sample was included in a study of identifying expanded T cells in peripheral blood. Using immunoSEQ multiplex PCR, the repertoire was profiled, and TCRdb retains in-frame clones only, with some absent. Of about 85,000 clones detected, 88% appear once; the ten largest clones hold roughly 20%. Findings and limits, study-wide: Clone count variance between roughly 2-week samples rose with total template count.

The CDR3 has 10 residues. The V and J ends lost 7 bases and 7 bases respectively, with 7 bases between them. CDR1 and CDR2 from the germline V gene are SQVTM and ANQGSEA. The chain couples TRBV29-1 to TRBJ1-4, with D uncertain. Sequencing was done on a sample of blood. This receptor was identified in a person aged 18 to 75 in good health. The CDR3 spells CSALLEKLFF. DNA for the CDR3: TGCAGCGCTTTACTTGAAAAACTGTTTTTT.